The 2 T cell receptor beta chains given below trace back to one sample, sequenced in a study of T cells in Graves' hyperthyroidism and ophthalmopathy. What was amplified from RNA transcripts were TCR beta CDR3 regions. Primed by the HTBI set, a first-round RT-PCR was run on the TCR CDR3. MiXCR, run by TCRdb on the multiplex PCR reads, gives a single entry per CDR3 protein. The repertoire has 350,000 or so distinct CDR3 sequences, less than 20% of them found once; the top ten carry roughly 15%. Sequenced sample: blood. The receptors were gathered from a woman in her 40s with Graves' ophthalmopathy.

This clonotype was seen at least ten times. The chain uses TRBV6-2 or TRBV6-3 and TRBJ2-7; tentative D call: TRBD2 (6 bases). The CDR3 has 19 residues. Germline V gives CDR1 MNHEY, CDR2 SVGEGT. Trimming removed 0 bases at V and 1 base at J, with 22 bases between. CDR3 residues: CASSYSKSMVADSSYEQYF. Here the CDR3 DNA reads TGTGCCAGCAGTTACTCGAAGTCCATGGTAGCGGATTCATCCTACGAGCAGTACTTC.

This clonotype was recorded many times. The chain couples TRBV6-1 to TRBJ2-2; D might be TRBD2 (6 bases). Between the trimmed V and J ends, which lost 5 bases and 6 bases, there was a span of 19 bases. The CDR3 consists of 16 residues. The germline gives CDR1 MNHNS, CDR2 SASEGT. The CDR3 nucleotides are TGTGCCAGCAGTATATACACTCAGCCGGGGGCCGGGGAGCTGTTTTTT. It specifies CASSIYTQPGAGELFF.